This T cell receptor beta chain originates from a study of T cells in Graves' hyperthyroidism and ophthalmopathy. TCR beta CDR3 regions were amplified from RNA. The TCR CDR3 was amplified in a first-round RT-PCR using the HTBI primer set. TCRdb recomputed calls from the multiplex PCR reads with MiXCR, one row per CDR3 protein. The sample lists 500,000 to 800,000 distinct CDR3 sequences, approximately 42% occurring once. Study-wide points: Patients with ophthalmopathy were separated from those with stable hyperthyroidism by a 13 V-J model. Most thyroid clonotypes expanded above 0.001 were also detected in blood.

For this clonotype: What it binds is unknown. Since no conserved phenylalanine or tryptophan closes the CDR3, a read error is the likely cause.

This CDR3 contains 13 residues. Germline V gene sequence: CDR1 SEHNR, CDR2 FQNEAQ (reference sequence). V gave up 5 bases and J gave up 5 bases; unmatched junction bases: 3. The rearrangement joins TRBV7-9 to TRBJ2-5, with 9 bases that match TRBD2. This clonotype originated in an adult man with Graves' disease, either hyperthyroidism or ophthalmopathy (not recorded which). Sequences were obtained from peripheral blood or thyroid tissue (not recorded which). DNA for the CDR3: TGTGCCAGCAGCCCTGGACTAGCGGAGACCCAGTACCTC. Translated, it gives CASSPGLAETQYL.